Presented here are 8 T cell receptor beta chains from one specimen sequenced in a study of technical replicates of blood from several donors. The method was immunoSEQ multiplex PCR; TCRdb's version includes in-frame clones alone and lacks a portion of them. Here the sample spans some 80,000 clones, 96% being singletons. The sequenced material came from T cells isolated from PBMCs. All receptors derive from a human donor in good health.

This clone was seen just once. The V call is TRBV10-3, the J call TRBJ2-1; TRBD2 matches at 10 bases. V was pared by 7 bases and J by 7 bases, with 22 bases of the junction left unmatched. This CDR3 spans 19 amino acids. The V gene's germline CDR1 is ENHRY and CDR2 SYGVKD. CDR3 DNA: TGTGCCATCACCCCAGAATCGCGGATGTGGCTAGCGGGAGAGAATGAGCAGTTCTTC. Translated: CAITPESRMWLAGENEQFF.

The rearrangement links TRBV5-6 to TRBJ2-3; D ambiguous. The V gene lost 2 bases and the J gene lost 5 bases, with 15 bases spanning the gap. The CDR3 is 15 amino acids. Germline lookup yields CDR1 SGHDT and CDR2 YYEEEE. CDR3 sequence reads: CASSFRLLDGDTQYF. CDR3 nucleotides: TGTGCCAGCAGCTTTCGACTCCTTGACGGAGATACGCAGTATTTT.

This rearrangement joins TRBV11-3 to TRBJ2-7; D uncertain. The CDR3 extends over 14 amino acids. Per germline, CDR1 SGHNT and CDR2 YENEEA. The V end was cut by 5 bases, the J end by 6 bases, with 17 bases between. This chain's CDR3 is CASSNTLINTEQYF. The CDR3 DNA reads TGTGCCAGCAGCAACACACTAATTAATACCGAGCAGTACTTC.

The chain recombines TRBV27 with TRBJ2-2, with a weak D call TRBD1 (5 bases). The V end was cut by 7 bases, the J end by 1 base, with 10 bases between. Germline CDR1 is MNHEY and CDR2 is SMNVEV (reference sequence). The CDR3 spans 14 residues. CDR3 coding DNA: TGTGCCAGCATGGGGCCGGTGAACACCGGGGAGCTGTTTTTT. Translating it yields CASMGPVNTGELFF.

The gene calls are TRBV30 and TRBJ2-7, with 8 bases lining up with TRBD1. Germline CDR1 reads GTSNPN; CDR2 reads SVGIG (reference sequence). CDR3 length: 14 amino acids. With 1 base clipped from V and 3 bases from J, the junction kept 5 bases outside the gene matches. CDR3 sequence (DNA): TGTGCCTGGAGTGAATGGACAGGGAACTACGAGCAGTACTTC. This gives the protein CAWSEWTGNYEQYF.

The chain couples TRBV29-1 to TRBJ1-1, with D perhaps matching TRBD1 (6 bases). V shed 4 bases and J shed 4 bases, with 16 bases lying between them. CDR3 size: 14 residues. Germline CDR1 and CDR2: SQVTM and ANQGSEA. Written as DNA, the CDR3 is TGCAGCGTTGGGGGGGGCAGGGAAGGCACTGAAGCTTTCTTT. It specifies CSVGGGREGTEAFF.

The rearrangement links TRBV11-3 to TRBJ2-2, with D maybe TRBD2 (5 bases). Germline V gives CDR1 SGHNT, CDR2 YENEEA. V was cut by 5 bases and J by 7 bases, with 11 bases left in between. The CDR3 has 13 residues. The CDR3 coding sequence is TGTGCCAGCAGCCCCTCTGGACTCGGGGAGCTGTTTTTT. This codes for CASSPSGLGELFF.

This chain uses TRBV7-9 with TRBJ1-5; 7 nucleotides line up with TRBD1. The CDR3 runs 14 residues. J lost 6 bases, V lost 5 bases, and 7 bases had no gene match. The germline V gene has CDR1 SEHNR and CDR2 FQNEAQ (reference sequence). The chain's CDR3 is CASSPDRVIQPQHF. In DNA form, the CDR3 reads TGTGCCAGCAGCCCAGACAGGGTGATTCAGCCCCAGCATTTT.